These 29 T cell receptor beta chains came from one sample sequenced in a study of blood T cell repertoires in COVID-19. Some clones are missing from TCRdb's copy, which holds only in-frame ones; the method was immunoSEQ multiplex PCR. The sample records 250,000 to 300,000 clones, about 88% being singletons. Input material: peripheral blood. These receptors were collected from a middle-aged woman who had recovered from COVID-19.

This chain links TRBV19 with TRBJ1-3; the D gene is possibly TRBD1 (5 bases). CDR3 length equals 14 residues. Germline V lookup: CDR1 LNHDA, CDR2 SQIVND (reference sequence). Trimming stripped 10 bases from V and 0 bases from J, with 13 bases between. In DNA form, the CDR3 reads TGTGCCACCAAACAGGACCGCTCTGGAAACACCATATATTTT. It encodes CATKQDRSGNTIYF.

The chain carries TRBV5-5 and TRBJ1-2; D unclear. CDR3 length: 13 amino acids. Trimming cost V 7 bases and J 6 bases, with 16 bases left between them. The V gene's germline CDR1 is SGHKS and CDR2 YYEKEE (reference sequence). The CDR3 DNA reads TGTGCCAGCGCCCAAACGGAGGTCCATGGCTACACCTTC. Amino acid sequence: CASAQTEVHGYTF.

The V call is TRBV11-3, the J call TRBJ2-1; 10 bases are shared with TRBD2. Germline V gene sequence: CDR1 SGHNT, CDR2 YENEEA. Germline trimming cut 4 bases from V and 9 bases from J; bases unmatched to any gene: 3. The CDR3 is made up of 13 amino acids. CDR3 sequence: CASSSGTSAEQFF. The DNA for the CDR3 is TGTGCCAGCAGCTCGGGGACTAGCGCTGAGCAGTTCTTC.

The rearrangement links TRBV6-1 to TRBJ1-2; D might be TRBD1 (6 bases). Germline values: CDR1 MNHNS, CDR2 SASEGT. This CDR3 has 13 residues. Trimming cost V 1 base and J 7 bases, with 10 bases left between them. CDR3 bases: TGTGCCAGCAGTGAAGACAGGGTAATTGGCTACACCTTC. It is translated as CASSEDRVIGYTF.

The genes are TRBV3-1 (or the pseudogene TRBV3-2) and TRBJ1-1; no clear D. The CDR3 consists of 14 residues. Germline V gene lookup returns CDR1 LGHDT and CDR2 YNNKEL (reference sequence). Trimming cost V 5 bases and J 8 bases, with 18 bases left between them. CDR3 sequence reads: CASSAHSAVAEAFF. The CDR3 DNA is TGTGCCAGCAGCGCTCATTCAGCGGTCGCAGAAGCTTTCTTT.

In its sample, this clone was seen a few times. The chain uses TRBV27 and TRBJ2-1; TRBD2 agrees at 13 bases. The CDR3 has 16 amino acids. The germline V gene encodes CDR1 MNHEY and CDR2 SMNVEV (reference sequence). V gave up 2 bases and J gave up 5 bases; unmatched junction bases: 3. CDR3: CASSLLGLAGDNEQFF. The CDR3 DNA is TGTGCCAGCAGTTTACTAGGACTAGCGGGAGACAATGAGCAGTTCTTC.

The chain carries TRBV19 and TRBJ1-2; 9 bases agree with TRBD1. V dropped 4 bases and J dropped 6; count of bases not matched to a gene: 3. CDR3 length equals 13 residues. Germline lookup yields CDR1 LNHDA and CDR2 SQIVND (reference sequence). The CDR3 DNA sequence: TGTGCCAGTAGTAATACAGGGGGCGATGGCTACACCTTC. It specifies CASSNTGGDGYTF.

This clone was recorded once. CDR3 DNA: TGTGCCAGCAGCTCAGGACACACGGGTAATAATTCACCCCTCCACTTT. Translating gives CASSSGHTGNNSPLHF. The chain has TRBV7-9 and TRBJ1-6; D may be TRBD1 (5 bases). CDR1 and CDR2 from the germline V gene are SEHNR and FQNEAQ (reference sequence). The V end was cut by 4 bases, the J end by 5 bases, with 15 bases between. This CDR3 comprises 16 residues. Looking up the rest from reference TRBV7-9 and TRBJ1-6 gives the full variable domain: DTGVSQNPRHKITKRGQNVTFRCDPISEHNRLYWYRQTLGQGPEFLTYFQNEAQLEKSRLLSDRFSAERPKGSFSTLEIQRTEQGDSAMYLCASSSGHTGNNSPLHFGNGTRLTVT.

This rearrangement joins TRBV11-3 to TRBJ2-7, with 7 bases that match TRBD2. J gave up 4 bases and V 2 bases, and 2 bases lay outside the gene matches. The CDR3 extends over 13 amino acids. The germline gives CDR1 SGHNT, CDR2 YENEEA. CDR3 in amino acids: CASSLPGRYEQYV. The DNA for the CDR3 is TGTGCCAGCAGCTTACCCGGGAGGTACGAGCAGTACGTC.

The CDR3 reads CATSAEIGGLAGDNEQFF. Here the CDR3 DNA reads TGTGCCACCAGCGCCGAAATTGGGGGACTAGCGGGAGACAATGAGCAGTTCTTC. The genes are TRBV15 and TRBJ2-1, with 14 bases matching TRBD2. Germline V gene sequence: CDR1 LNHNV, CDR2 YYDKDF (reference sequence). The CDR3 is 18 residues long. Trimming removed 5 bases from V and 5 bases from J; junction bases left unmatched: 11.

CDR3 bases: TGCGCCAGCAGCCTTAGACTAGCGGCGTACAATGAGCAGTTCTTC. This encodes CASSLRLAAYNEQFF. The rearrangement links TRBV4-1 to TRBJ2-1, with 9 bases identical to TRBD2. The V gene end was trimmed by 4 bases and the J gene end by 4 bases; junction bases not matched to a gene: 5. The germline CDR1 and CDR2 sequences are MGHRA and YSYEKL. The CDR3 covers 15 residues.

The chain joins TRBV28 to TRBJ1-4; 9 positions match TRBD1. This CDR3 has 15 residues. V gave up 6 bases and J gave up 3 bases; unmatched junction bases: 5. CDR1 is MDHEN, CDR2 SYDVKM, per germline. The CDR3 is CASSRDRESNEKLFF. The CDR3 DNA sequence: TGTGCCAGCAGCCGGGACAGGGAATCTAATGAAAAACTGTTTTTT.

The chain joins TRBV3-1 (or the pseudogene TRBV3-2) to TRBJ2-1; TRBD2 aligns across 7 bases. CDR1 is LGHDT, CDR2 YNNKEL, per germline (reference sequence). The V gene end was trimmed by 1 base and the J gene end by 6 bases; junction bases not matched to a gene: 9. The CDR3 totals 16 residues. This chain's CDR3 is CASSQVRGRAFNEQFF. CDR3 coding DNA: TGTGCCAGCAGCCAAGTGCGAGGGAGGGCCTTCAATGAGCAGTTCTTC.

The rearrangement links TRBV19 to TRBJ2-1, with a weak D call TRBD2 (6 bases). Germline V CDR1 and CDR2: LNHDA, SQIVND (reference sequence). The CDR3 sequence is 15 residues long. Trimming cost V 1 base and J 7 bases, with 14 bases left between them. CDR3 DNA: TGTGCCAGTAGTATAGGGGACTCCCCGGGGAATGAGCAGTTCTTC. Its translation is CASSIGDSPGNEQFF.

The chain recombines TRBV6-6 with TRBJ1-1, with D unresolved. The germline V gene encodes CDR1 MNHNY and CDR2 SVGAGI (reference sequence). The length of the CDR3 is 12 residues. The V end lost 2 bases, the J end lost 3 bases, and 4 bases lay between the germline ends. DNA for the CDR3: TGTGCCAGCAGTTACGTCGACACTGAAGCTTTCTTT. Translating gives CASSYVDTEAFF.

The chain joins TRBV7-2 to TRBJ2-2; 14 bases agree with TRBD2. This CDR3 is 17 amino acids long. V shed 4 bases, J shed 8 bases, and the junction held 9 bases outside the gene matches. Germline CDR1 SGHTA, CDR2 FQGNSA. The CDR3 is CASSSGTSGSGSGELFF. CDR3 sequence (DNA): TGTGCCAGCAGCTCGGGGACTAGCGGGAGTGGGTCGGGGGAGCTGTTTTTT.

This clone has more than one count but fewer than ten. The chain is built from TRBV5-6 and TRBJ2-1; TRBD1 matches at 8 bases. J was trimmed by 0 bases and V by 4 bases; bases with no gene match: 12. Germline V gives CDR1 SGHDT, CDR2 YYEEEE. The CDR3 extends over 18 amino acids. The chain's CDR3 is CASSLFGTGSSSYNEQFF. CDR3 nucleotides: TGTGCCAGCAGCCTCTTTGGGACAGGCTCTAGCTCCTACAATGAGCAGTTCTTC.

The chain is built from TRBV6-5 and TRBJ2-1; 9 nucleotides match TRBD2. Unmatched junction bases numbered 8, after V lost 0 bases and J lost 8 bases. The CDR3 spans 16 residues. Germline V CDR1 and CDR2: MNHEY, SVGAGI. CDR3 region: CASSYSASGIRDEQFF. Here the CDR3 DNA reads TGTGCCAGCAGTTACTCGGCTAGCGGGATAAGGGATGAGCAGTTCTTC.

The chain links TRBV7-2 to TRBJ2-3; D is uncertain. In germline, CDR1 is SGHTA, CDR2 FQGNSA. Between the trimmed V and J ends, which lost 5 bases and 4 bases, there was a span of 7 bases. CDR3 length equals 12 residues. CDR3 protein: CASSRSPDTQYF. CDR3 nucleotide sequence: TGTGCCAGCAGCCGTTCCCCAGATACGCAGTATTTT.

The V call is TRBV11-2, the J call TRBJ2-2; TRBD2 aligns across 15 bases. In germline, CDR1 is SGHAT, CDR2 FQNNGV. The CDR3 runs 18 residues. J was trimmed by 2 bases and V by 5 bases; bases with no gene match: 6. CDR3 DNA sequence: TGTGCCAGCAGCCGCGGGACTAGCGGGGGGCTCAACACCGGGGAGCTGTTTTTT. Its protein is CASSRGTSGGLNTGELFF.

J is TRBJ2-3 and V is TRBV24-1; TRBD2 might be the D (6 bases). V lost 1 base and J lost 8, with 12 bases in between. Germline lookup yields CDR1 KGHDR and CDR2 SFDVKD. The CDR3 runs to 14 residues. The DNA for the CDR3 is TGTGCCACCAGTGATTTTACTAGCCCGACTACGCAGTATTTT. This codes for CATSDFTSPTTQYF.

The rearrangement links TRBV9 to TRBJ1-1; D is unclear. V was trimmed by 0 bases and J by 10 bases, leaving 16 bases between them. CDR1 and CDR2 (germline): SGDLS, YYNGEE. There are 14 residues in the CDR3. DNA for the CDR3: TGTGCCAGCAGCGTAGTCAACGGCGAGGTAGCAGCTTTCTTT. Protein sequence: CASSVVNGEVAAFF.

The gene calls are TRBV9 and TRBJ1-2; 9 positions match TRBD1. V lost 3 bases to trimming and J lost 4 bases; unmatched junction nucleotides: 4. The CDR3 contains 14 residues. CDR1 and CDR2 from the germline V gene are SGDLS and YYNGEE. The CDR3 sequence is CASSGTGQGYGYTF. The CDR3 DNA follows: TGTGCCAGCAGCGGAACGGGACAGGGCTATGGCTACACCTTC. The full variable domain, rest sourced from reference TRBV9 and TRBJ1-2, is DSGVTQTPKHLITATGQRVTLRCSPRSGDLSVYWYQQSLDQGLQFLIQYYNGEERAKGNILERFSAQQFPDLHSELNLSSLELGDSALYFCASSGTGQGYGYTFGSGTRLTVV.

The V gene is TRBV5-1, the J gene TRBJ2-3; TRBD1 might be the D (5 bases). This CDR3 region has 15 residues. The germline V gene encodes CDR1 SGHRS and CDR2 YFSETQ. Trimming took 4 bases from V and 1 from J, leaving 13 bases between them. CDR3 sequence (DNA): TGCGCCAGCAGCCCTACAGGCGATCGCACAGATACGCAGTATTTT. It encodes CASSPTGDRTDTQYF.

The V and J genes are TRBV9 and TRBJ2-2, with a weak D call TRBD2 (6 bases). Germline V gives CDR1 SGDLS, CDR2 YYNGEE. Trimming shortened V by 2 bases and J by 4 bases, and 15 bases separated the two germline ends. CDR3 length: 16 residues. The CDR3 is CASSVGAGSGTGELFF. CDR3 nucleotide sequence: TGTGCCAGCAGCGTCGGGGCCGGGAGCGGCACCGGGGAGCTGTTTTTT. Complete variable domain (other parts from reference TRBV9 and TRBJ2-2): DSGVTQTPKHLITATGQRVTLRCSPRSGDLSVYWYQQSLDQGLQFLIQYYNGEERAKGNILERFSAQQFPDLHSELNLSSLELGDSALYFCASSVGAGSGTGELFFGEGSRLTVL.

The chain is built from TRBV6-5 and TRBJ1-2, with D maybe TRBD1 (5 bases). Trimming removed 6 bases at V and 0 bases at J, with 8 bases between. Germline-derived CDR1 and CDR2 are MNHEY and SVGAGI. The CDR3 runs to 13 residues. CDR3 DNA sequence: TGTGCCAGCAGCGACAGCTCTAACTATGGCTACACCTTC. It codes for CASSDSSNYGYTF.

On this clone itself: In the same sample, other DNA sequences code for this CDR3. The chain links TRBV12-3 or TRBV12-4 to TRBJ1-2, with D maybe TRBD1 (5 bases). Between the trimmed V and J ends, which lost 5 bases and 1 base, there was a span of 8 bases. CDR3 length: 13 amino acids. The CDR3 sequence: CASSPDSNYGYTF. DNA for the CDR3: TGTGCCAGCAGTCCAGACAGTAACTATGGCTACACCTTC.

This chain connects TRBV24-1 to TRBJ1-5; D perhaps matches TRBD1 (6 bases). The CDR3 length is 15 residues. The germline gives CDR1 KGHDR, CDR2 SFDVKD. V dropped 6 bases and J dropped 9 bases, with 20 bases sitting between them. This CDR3 is CATSPGTSALWPQHF. As DNA, the CDR3 is TGTGCCACCAGTCCCGGGACAAGCGCGTTGTGGCCCCAGCATTTT.

V and J are TRBV5-8 and TRBJ2-7, with 9 nucleotides matching TRBD1. The CDR3 length is 14 residues. V lost 4 bases and J lost 2; bases outside the gene matches: 4. Germline V gene sequence: CDR1 SGHTS, CDR2 YDEGEE. CDR3: CASSNRGLPYEQYV. CDR3 bases: TGTGCCAGCAGCAACAGGGGGCTCCCCTACGAGCAGTACGTC.